The TCR beta chain described here comes from a study of T cells after yellow fever vaccination. The wider study: Some fractions had low cell numbers, and these were prepared with SMART-Seq v4 Ultra Low Input.

The CDR3 extends over 13 amino acids. CDR1 is LGHNA and CDR2 is YNFKEQ in the germline V gene. Trimming pared 1 base from V and 6 bases from J, leaving 10 bases between. Overall study results and limits: Re-detected after boosting: most primary clones, about 96% of CD4 and around 86% of CD8. A small share of clonotypes appeared in both CD4 and CD8 compartments. Abundant clonotypes from the bulk population could contaminate FACS-sorted repertoires.

As concerns this clonotype: Its antigen is unidentified.

TCRdb recomputed calls from the 5' RACE reads with MiXCR, one row per CDR3 protein. The sample holds some 300,000 distinct CDR3 sequences, 8.5% to 10% seen once. The receptor's source is a man aged 18 to 29 who received the YFV17D yellow fever vaccine. The source was CD4+ T cells sorted from PBMCs, collected 5 days after the yellow fever booster vaccination. The chain joins TRBV4-2 to TRBJ2-7; D is ambiguous. In nucleotides, the CDR3 is TGTGCCAGCAGCCAAGTTCTTTTTGGCGAGCAGTACTTC. This codes for CASSQVLFGEQYF.